This TCR beta chain originates from a study of T cell repertoires in cytomegalovirus infection. Overall study context: Well-studied HLA-B-restricted CMV epitopes were used in the study alongside recently identified HLA-C-restricted ones.

With regard to this clonotype: What it binds is not known.

Study-wide points: Using cumulative public TCR beta family frequency, the authors identified those who carried CMV together with the relevant HLA. The ex vivo response was dominated by HLA-C-restricted CMV-specific TCR beta clonotypes.

With 1 base removed from V and 4 bases from J, the gap between germline ends came to 14 bases. CDR1 and CDR2 from the germline V gene are SGHAT and FQNNGV. The CDR3 sequence is 16 residues long. TCRdb ran MiXCR on the reads and lists one entry per CDR3 protein. This table holds approximately 910,000 distinct CDR3 sequences, more than 25% found once. This material consisted of cultured CD8+ T cells from PBMCs, taken from culture after CMV antigen stimulation. This sequence was found in a human donor in good health (CMV status not recorded). Some clones in this sample may be carry-over from other donors' samples. The chain has TRBV11-2 and TRBJ2-4; D perhaps matches TRBD2 (5 bases). DNA for the CDR3: TGTGCCAGCAGCTTAGTTCCCGAGGGCCAGAAAAACATTCAGTACTTC. This gives the protein CASSLVPEGQKNIQYF.